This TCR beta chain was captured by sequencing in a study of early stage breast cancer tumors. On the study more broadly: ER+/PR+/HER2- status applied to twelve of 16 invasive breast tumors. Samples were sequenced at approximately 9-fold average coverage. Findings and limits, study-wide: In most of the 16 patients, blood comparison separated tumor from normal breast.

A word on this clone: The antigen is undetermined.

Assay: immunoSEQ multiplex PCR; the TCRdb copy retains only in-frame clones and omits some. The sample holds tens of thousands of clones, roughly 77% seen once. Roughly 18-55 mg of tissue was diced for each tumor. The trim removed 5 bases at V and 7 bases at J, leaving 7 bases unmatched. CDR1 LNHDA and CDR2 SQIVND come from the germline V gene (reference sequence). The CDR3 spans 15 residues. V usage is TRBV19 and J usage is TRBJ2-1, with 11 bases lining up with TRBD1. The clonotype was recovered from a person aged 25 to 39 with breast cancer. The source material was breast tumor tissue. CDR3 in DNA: TGTGCCAGTAGTGCAACCGGGACAGGGGGGAATGAGCAGTTCTTC. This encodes CASSATGTGGNEQFF. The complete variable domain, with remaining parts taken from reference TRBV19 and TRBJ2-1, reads DGGITQSPKYLFRKEGQNVTLSCEQNLNHDAMYWYRQDPGQGLRLIYYSQIVNDFQKGDIAEGYSVSREKKESFPLTVTSAQKNPTAFYLCASSATGTGGNEQFFGPGTRLTVL.